The clone carrying this T cell receptor (beta chain) was counted many times. Antigen specificity is unknown. These data come from a study of CD8+CD57+ T cells in acquired aplastic anemia. Study details: The sorted CD4+ and CD8+ cells yielded an average approximately 3 ug of DNA. Study outcomes and limitations: Shared by patients and controls, fewer than 30 CD8+ CDR3s were abundant in patients. Patients did not significantly differ from controls in CD8+ Simpson's diversity.

Germline CDR1 is MGHDK and CDR2 is SYGVNS. J was trimmed by 1 base and V by 8 bases; bases with no gene match: 5. There are 14 residues in the CDR3. Genomic DNA templated the TCR beta VDJ and CDR3 profiling. TCRdb reprocessed the reads via MiXCR and lists one record per CDR3 protein. Among 200,000 to 250,000 distinct CDR3 sequences listed, 34% were seen once. The TCR sequence derives from a human donor in good health, serving as a control. The rearrangement uses TRBV25-1 and TRBJ2-4; 7 bases map to TRBD2. The specimen was sorted CD4+, CD8+, or CD8+CD57+ T cells (not recorded which) from PBMCs. CDR3 DNA sequence: TGTGCCAGCGCTCCCGGGGGGGCCAAAAACATTCAGTACTTC. Its translation is CASAPGGAKNIQYF. The variable domain in full, completed from reference TRBV25-1 and TRBJ2-4, reads EADIYQTPRYLVIGTGKKITLECSQTMGHDKMYWYQQDPGMELHLIHYSYGVNSTEKGDLSSESTVSRIRTEHFPLTLESARPSHTSQYLCASAPGGAKNIQYFGAGTRLSVL.